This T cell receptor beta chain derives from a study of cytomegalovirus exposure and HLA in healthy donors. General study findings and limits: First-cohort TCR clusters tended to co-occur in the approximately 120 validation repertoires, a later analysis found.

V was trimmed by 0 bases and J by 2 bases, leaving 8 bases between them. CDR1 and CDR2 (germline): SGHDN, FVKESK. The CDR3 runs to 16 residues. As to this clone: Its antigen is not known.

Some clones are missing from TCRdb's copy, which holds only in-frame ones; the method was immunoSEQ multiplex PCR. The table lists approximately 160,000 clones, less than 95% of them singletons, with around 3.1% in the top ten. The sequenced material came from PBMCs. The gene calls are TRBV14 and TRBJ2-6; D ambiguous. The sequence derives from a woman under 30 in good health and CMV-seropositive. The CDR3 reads CASSQDVAAGANVLTF. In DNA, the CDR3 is TGTGCCAGCAGCCAAGACGTGGCAGCTGGGGCCAACGTCCTGACTTTC.